This is a list of T cell receptor beta chains from one sample in a study of control samples from healthy donors and cancer patients. Method: immunoSEQ multiplex PCR; TCRdb's copy keeps in-frame clones and lacks some. Of 75,000 to 90,000 clones listed, 89% were seen once; the top ten hold roughly 6.9%. Sequenced input: blood. The receptors originated from a man aged 45-65 years in good health. The conserved cysteine and the conserved F or W are not part of the CDR3 here. The order of the fields is D gene, V gene, CDR3 protein. D genes are given only for firm matches.

D: TRBD2; V: TRBV10-3; CDR3: AISESSGGDNEQF
D: -; V: TRBV5-5; CDR3: ASSRQIGGANVLT
D: -; V: TRBV30; CDR3: AWSVLLLQETQY
D: TRBD1; V: TRBV19; CDR3: ASKQGQETQY
D: -; V: TRBV7-9; CDR3: ASSLDMNTEAF
D: -; V: TRBV5-1; CDR3: ASSQREQAGNEKLF
D: -; V: TRBV20-1; CDR3: SARDQKTQY
D: -; V: TRBV12-5; CDR3: ASGSIVVGGSSYEQY
D: -; V: TRBV3-1/TRBV3-2; CDR3: ASSLEANEQF
D: -; V: TRBV7-2; CDR3: ASSLMRATAYNEQF
D: TRBD1; V: TRBV4-3; CDR3: ASSPTGGDGDTQY
D: -; V: TRBV7-7; CDR3: ASSRGHIQETQY
D: -; V: TRBV21-1; CDR3: ASRTEPGQGFRGANVLT
D: TRBD1; V: TRBV30; CDR3: AWSVRQGGQPQH
D: -; V: TRBV18; CDR3: ASSAERANTEAF
D: -; V: TRBV21-1; CDR3: ASSKADRGLSWGYEQY
D: -; V: TRBV27; CDR3: ASSFSGSTYEQY
D: TRBD1; V: TRBV29-1; CDR3: SVLRGDRGESYEQY
D: TRBD2; V: TRBV10-3; CDR3: AISPAGTRGETQY
D: TRBD1; V: TRBV5-1; CDR3: ASRPRGQSTDTQY
D: -; V: TRBV14; CDR3: ASSLTGRSYGYT
D: -; V: TRBV24-1; CDR3: ATSDFRTEVGGDTQY
D: -; V: TRBV6-1; CDR3: ASSEATTGPDTQY
D: TRBD2; V: TRBV2; CDR3: ASSGTRGHTGELF
D: -; V: TRBV12-3/TRBV12-4; CDR3: ASRVRTEAF
D: TRBD1; V: TRBV11-2; CDR3: ASSSPGGSRAGNTIY
D: -; V: TRBV11-2; CDR3: ASRSGTGEFPGELF
D: -; V: TRBV6-1; CDR3: ASSEARGYAMNTEAF
D: TRBD1; V: TRBV6-5; CDR3: ASRSPGQGNHT
D: TRBD2; V: TRBV2; CDR3: ASSALAGLHNEQF
D: -; V: TRBV29-1; CDR3: SVGLTGNTEAF
D: -; V: TRBV5-1; CDR3: ASSADPRGNSPLH
D: TRBD1; V: TRBV30; CDR3: AWAGRGQSPLH
D: TRBD1; V: TRBV5-1; CDR3: ASSLRASRGSTDTQY
D: TRBD2; V: TRBV6-5; CDR3: ASSSGLARGYNEQF
D: TRBD1; V: TRBV11-2; CDR3: ASSLVAGGNTEAF
D: -; V: TRBV7-2; CDR3: ASSWGRTLGEQF
D: -; V: TRBV6-5; CDR3: ASSYSPYLTGELF
D: TRBD1; V: TRBV9; CDR3: ASSPLDRASTDTQY
D: -; V: TRBV30; CDR3: AWSVYAGEYEQY
D: -; V: TRBV2; CDR3: ASSPIQNIRAKNIQY
D: TRBD2; V: TRBV5-5; CDR3: ASSSNGGSSYEQY
D: -; V: TRBV5-1; CDR3: ASSFELRPGETQY
D: -; V: TRBV7-9; CDR3: ASSPDSYGYT
D: TRBD2; V: TRBV9; CDR3: ASSFYSGGLTNEQF
D: -; V: TRBV19; CDR3: ASSILANTEAF
D: -; V: TRBV5-1; CDR3: ASSSNNYEQY
D: -; V: TRBV14; CDR3: ASSQFQGPPGNTIY